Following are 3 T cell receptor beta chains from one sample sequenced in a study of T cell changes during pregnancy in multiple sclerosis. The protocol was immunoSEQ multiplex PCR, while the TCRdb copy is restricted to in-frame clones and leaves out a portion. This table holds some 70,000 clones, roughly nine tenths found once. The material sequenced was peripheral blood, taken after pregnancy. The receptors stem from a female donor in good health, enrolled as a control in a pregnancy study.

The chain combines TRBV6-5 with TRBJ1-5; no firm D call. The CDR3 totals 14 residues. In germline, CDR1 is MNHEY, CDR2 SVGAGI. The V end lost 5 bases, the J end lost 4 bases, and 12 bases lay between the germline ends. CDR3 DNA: TGTGCCAGCAGTCCGTCCCGGGTGAATCAGCCCCAGCATTTT. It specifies CASSPSRVNQPQHF.

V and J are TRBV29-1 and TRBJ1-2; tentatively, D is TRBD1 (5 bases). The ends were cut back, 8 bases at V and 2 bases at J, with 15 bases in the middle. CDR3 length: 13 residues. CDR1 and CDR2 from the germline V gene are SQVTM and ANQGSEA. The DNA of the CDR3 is TGCAGCATTCAGGGTTTTAGGAACTATGGCTACACCTTC. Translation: CSIQGFRNYGYTF.

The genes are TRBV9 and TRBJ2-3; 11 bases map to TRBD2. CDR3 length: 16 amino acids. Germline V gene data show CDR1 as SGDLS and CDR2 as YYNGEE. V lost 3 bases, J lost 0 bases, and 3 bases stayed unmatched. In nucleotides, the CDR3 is TGTGCCAGCAGCGAGGGACTAGCGGTTAGCACAGATACGCAGTATTTT. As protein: CASSEGLAVSTDTQYF.